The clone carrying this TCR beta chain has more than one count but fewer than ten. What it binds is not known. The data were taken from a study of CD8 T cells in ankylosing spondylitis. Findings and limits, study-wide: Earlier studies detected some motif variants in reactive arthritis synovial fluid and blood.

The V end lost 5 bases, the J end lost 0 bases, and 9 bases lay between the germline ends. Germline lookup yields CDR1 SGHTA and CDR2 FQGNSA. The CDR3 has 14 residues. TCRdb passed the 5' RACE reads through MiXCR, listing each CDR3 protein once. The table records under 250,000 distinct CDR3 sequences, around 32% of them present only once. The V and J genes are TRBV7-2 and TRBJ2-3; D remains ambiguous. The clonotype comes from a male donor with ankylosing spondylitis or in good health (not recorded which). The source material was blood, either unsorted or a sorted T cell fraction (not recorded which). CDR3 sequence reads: CASSPGASTDTQYF. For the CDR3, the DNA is TGTGCCAGCAGCCCAGGAGCGAGCACAGATACGCAGTATTTT.